This T cell receptor beta chain emerged from a study of early T cells in non-severe SARS-CoV-2 infection. Overall study: Chains from this unsorted whole-blood bulk RNA could not be paired.

The CDR3 is made up of 15 amino acids. The V gene's germline CDR1 is ENHRY and CDR2 SYGVKD. V was cut by 5 bases and J by 0 bases, with 13 bases left in between. The library protocol tagged individual cDNA molecules with unique molecular identifiers. TCRdb used MiXCR to reprocess the 5' RACE reads, holding one entry per CDR3 protein. Here the sample spans 20,000 to 25,000 distinct CDR3 sequences, 4.5% to 5.5% being singletons. Study-wide results and caveats: Using VDJdb, the matching emphasized anti-spike CD8 responses while missing private and CD4 specificities.

This clonotype has at least ten counts. Its target is not known. The rearrangement links TRBV10-3 to TRBJ1-1, with D unclear. Input material: whole blood. This clonotype originated in an adult who was a healthcare worker with PCR-confirmed SARS-CoV-2 infection or an uninfected control (not recorded which). CDR3 DNA sequence: TGTGCCATCAGTTGGGGTTCCGGATTGAACACTGAAGCTTTCTTT. It is translated as CAISWGSGLNTEAFF.